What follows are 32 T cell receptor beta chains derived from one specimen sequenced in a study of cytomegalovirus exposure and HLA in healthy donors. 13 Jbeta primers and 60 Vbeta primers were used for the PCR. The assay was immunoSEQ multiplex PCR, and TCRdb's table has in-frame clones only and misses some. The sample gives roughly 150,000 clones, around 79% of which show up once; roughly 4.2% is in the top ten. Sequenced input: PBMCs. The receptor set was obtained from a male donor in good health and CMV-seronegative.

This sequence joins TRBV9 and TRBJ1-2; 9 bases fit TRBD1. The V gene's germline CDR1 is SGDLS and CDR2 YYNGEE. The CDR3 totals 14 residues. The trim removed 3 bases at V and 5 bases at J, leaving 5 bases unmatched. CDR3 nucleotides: TGTGCCAGCAGCGCCTTGGGACAGGGATATGGCTACACCTTC. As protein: CASSALGQGYGYTF.

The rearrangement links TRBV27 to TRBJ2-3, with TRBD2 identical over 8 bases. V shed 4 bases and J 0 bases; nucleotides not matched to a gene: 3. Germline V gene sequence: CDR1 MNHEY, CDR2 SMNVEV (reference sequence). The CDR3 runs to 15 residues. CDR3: CASSSLAGSTDTQYF. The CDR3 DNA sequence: TGTGCCAGCAGTTCCTTAGCGGGGAGCACAGATACGCAGTATTTT.

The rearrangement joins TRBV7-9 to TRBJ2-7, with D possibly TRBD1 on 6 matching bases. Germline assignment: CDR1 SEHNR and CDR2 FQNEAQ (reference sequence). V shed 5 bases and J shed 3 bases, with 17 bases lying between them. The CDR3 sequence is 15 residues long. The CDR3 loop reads CASSGRGHVNYEQYF. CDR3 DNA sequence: TGTGCCAGCAGCGGCCGGGGACACGTTAACTACGAGCAGTACTTC.

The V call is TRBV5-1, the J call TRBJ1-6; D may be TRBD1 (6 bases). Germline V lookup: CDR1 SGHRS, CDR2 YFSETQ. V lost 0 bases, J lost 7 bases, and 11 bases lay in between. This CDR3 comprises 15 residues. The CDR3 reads CASSLEGVQNSPLHF. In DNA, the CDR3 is TGCGCCAGCAGCTTGGAGGGGGTGCAAAATTCACCCCTCCACTTT. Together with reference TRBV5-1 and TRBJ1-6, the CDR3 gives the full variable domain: KAGVTQTPRYLIKTRGQQVTLSCSPISGHRSVSWYQQTPGQGLQFLFEYFSETQRNKGNFPGRFSGRQFSNSRSEMNVSTLELGDSALYLCASSLEGVQNSPLHFGNGTRLTVT.

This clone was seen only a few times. The CDR3, as DNA: TGTGCCATCAGTGACGACCCTGACAGGGGAGGCTACACCTTC. Translation: CAISDDPDRGGYTF. The chain recombines TRBV10-3 with TRBJ1-2; 8 nucleotides align to TRBD1. This CDR3 has 14 amino acids. Looked up from germline, CDR1 is ENHRY and CDR2 is SYGVKD. The trim removed 3 bases at V and 8 bases at J, leaving 8 bases unmatched.

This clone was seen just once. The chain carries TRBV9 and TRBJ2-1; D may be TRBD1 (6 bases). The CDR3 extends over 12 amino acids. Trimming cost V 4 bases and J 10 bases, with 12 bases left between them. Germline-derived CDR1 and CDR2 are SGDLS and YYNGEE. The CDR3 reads CASSLGGEEQFF. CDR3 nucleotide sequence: TGTGCCAGCAGCCTAGGGGGAGAGGAGCAGTTCTTC.

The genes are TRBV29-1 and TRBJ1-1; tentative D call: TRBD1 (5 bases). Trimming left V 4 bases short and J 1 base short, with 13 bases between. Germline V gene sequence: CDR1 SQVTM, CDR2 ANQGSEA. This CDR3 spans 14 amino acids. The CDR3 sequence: CSVAWGGRNTEAFF. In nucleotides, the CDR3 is TGCAGCGTTGCGTGGGGCGGACGGAACACTGAAGCTTTCTTT.

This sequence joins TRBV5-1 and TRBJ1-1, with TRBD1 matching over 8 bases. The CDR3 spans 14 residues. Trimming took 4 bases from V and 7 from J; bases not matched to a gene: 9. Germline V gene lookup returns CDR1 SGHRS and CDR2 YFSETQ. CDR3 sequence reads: CASSPPGGTGEAFF. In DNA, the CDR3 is TGCGCCAGCAGCCCACCCGGCGGGACAGGTGAAGCTTTCTTT.

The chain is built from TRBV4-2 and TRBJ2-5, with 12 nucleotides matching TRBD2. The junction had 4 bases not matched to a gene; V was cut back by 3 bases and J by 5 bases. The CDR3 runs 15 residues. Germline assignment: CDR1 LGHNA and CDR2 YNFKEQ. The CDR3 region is CASSQTSGGRETQYF. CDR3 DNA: TGTGCCAGCAGCCAGACTAGCGGGGGCCGGGAGACCCAGTACTTC.

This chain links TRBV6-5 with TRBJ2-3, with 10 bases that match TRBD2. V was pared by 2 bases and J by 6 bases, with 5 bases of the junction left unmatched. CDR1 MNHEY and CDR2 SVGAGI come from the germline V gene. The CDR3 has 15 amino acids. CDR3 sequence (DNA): TGTGCCAGCAGTTACAGAGCGGGGGGGCCGGATACGCAGTATTTT. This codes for CASSYRAGGPDTQYF.

The CDR3 nucleotides are TGTGCCAGCAGTGATGTTGGTATACTAGCGGGACACACAGATACGCAGTATTTT. Protein sequence: CASSDVGILAGHTDTQYF. J is TRBJ2-3 and V is TRBV25-1, with TRBD2 matching 10 bases. V shed 3 bases, J shed 2 bases, and the junction held 11 bases outside the gene matches. CDR3 length: 18 residues. The germline V gene has CDR1 MGHDK and CDR2 SYGVNS.

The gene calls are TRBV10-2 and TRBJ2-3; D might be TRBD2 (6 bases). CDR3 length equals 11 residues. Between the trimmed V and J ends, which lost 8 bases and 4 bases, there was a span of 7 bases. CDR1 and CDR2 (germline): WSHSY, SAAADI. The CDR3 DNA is TGCGCCAGCTTAGCGGCAGATACGCAGTATTTT. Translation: CASLAADTQYF.

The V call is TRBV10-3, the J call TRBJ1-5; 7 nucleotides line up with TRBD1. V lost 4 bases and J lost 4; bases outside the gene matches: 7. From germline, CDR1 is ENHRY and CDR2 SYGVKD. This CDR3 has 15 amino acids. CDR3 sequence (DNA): TGTGCCATCAGTGCAGGTACAGGGGATAATCAGCCCCAGCATTTT. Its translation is CAISAGTGDNQPQHF.

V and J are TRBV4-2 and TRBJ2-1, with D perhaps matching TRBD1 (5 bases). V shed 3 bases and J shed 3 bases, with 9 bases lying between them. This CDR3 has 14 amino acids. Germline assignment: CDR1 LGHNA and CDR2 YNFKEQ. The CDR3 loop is CASSQTTDYNEQFF. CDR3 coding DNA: TGTGCCAGCAGCCAGACGACAGACTACAATGAGCAGTTCTTC.

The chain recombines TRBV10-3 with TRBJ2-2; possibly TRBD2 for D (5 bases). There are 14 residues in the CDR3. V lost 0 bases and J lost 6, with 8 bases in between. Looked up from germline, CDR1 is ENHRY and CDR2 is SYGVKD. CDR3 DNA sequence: TGTGCCATCAGTGAGTCGAGGGCTTCCGGGGAGCTGTTTTTT. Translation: CAISESRASGELFF.

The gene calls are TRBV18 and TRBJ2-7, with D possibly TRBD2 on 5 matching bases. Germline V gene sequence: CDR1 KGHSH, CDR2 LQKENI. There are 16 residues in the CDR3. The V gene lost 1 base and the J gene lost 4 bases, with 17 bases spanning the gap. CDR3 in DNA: TGTGCCAGCTCACCACACGTTCTCGGTGAGGGATACGAGCAGTACTTC. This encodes CASSPHVLGEGYEQYF.

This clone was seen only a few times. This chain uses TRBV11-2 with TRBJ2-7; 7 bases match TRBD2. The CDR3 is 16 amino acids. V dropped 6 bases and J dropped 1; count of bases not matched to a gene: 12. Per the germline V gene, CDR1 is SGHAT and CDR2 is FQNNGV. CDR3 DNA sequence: TGTGCCAGCAGAGAGGGTCGCGGGAGAGGGTCCTACGAGCAGTACTTC. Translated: CASREGRGRGSYEQYF. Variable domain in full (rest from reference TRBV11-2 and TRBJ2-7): EAGVAQSPRYKIIEKRQSVAFWCNPISGHATLYWYQQILGQGPKLLIQFQNNGVVDDSQLPKDRFSAERLKGVDSTLKIQPAKLEDSAVYLCASREGRGRGSYEQYFGPGTRLTVT.

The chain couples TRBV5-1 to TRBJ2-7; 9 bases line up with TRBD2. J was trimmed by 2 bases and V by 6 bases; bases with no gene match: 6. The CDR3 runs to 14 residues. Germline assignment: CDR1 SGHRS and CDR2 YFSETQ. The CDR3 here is CASTRTSAAYEQYF. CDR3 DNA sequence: TGCGCCAGCACCCGGACTAGCGCCGCCTACGAGCAGTACTTC.

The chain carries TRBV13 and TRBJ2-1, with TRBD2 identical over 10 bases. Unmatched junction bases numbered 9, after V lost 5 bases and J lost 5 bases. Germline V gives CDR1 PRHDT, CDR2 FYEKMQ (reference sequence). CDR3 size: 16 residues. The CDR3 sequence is CASSPPGTSVNNEQFF. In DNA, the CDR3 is TGTGCCAGCAGCCCCCCCGGGACTAGCGTTAACAATGAGCAGTTCTTC. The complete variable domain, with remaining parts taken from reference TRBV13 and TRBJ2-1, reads AAGVIQSPRHLIKEKRETATLKCYPIPRHDTVYWYQQGPGQDPQFLISFYEKMQSDKGSIPDRFSAQQFSDYHSELNMSSLELGDSALYFCASSPPGTSVNNEQFFGPGTRLTVL.

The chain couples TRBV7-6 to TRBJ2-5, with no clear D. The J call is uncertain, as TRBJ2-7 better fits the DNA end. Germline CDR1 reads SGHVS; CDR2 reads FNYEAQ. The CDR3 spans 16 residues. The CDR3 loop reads CASSLDGSDSYYEQYF. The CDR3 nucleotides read TGTGCCAGCAGCTTAGACGGTTCAGATTCCTACTACGAGCAGTACTTC.

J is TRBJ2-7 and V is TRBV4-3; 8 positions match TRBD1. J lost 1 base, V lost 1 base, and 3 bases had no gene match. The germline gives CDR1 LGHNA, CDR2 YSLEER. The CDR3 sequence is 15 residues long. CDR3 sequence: CASSQATGGSYEQYF. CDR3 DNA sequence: TGCGCCAGCAGCCAAGCTACAGGGGGGTCCTACGAGCAGTACTTC.

CDR3 residues: CATGQRNEKLFF. The CDR3 bases are TGTGCCACGGGACAGCGAAATGAAAAACTGTTTTTT. The chain couples TRBV6-5 to TRBJ1-4; 7 bases align to TRBD1. CDR1 MNHEY and CDR2 SVGAGI come from the germline V gene. V dropped 10 bases and J dropped 5; count of bases not matched to a gene: 4. The CDR3 contains 12 residues.

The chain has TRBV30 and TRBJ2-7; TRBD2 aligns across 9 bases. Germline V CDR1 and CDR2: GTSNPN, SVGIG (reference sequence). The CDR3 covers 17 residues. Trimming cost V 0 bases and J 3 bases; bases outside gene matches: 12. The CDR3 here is CAWSVRWTSVPFYEQYF. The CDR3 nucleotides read TGTGCCTGGAGTGTTAGATGGACTAGCGTTCCCTTCTACGAGCAGTACTTC.

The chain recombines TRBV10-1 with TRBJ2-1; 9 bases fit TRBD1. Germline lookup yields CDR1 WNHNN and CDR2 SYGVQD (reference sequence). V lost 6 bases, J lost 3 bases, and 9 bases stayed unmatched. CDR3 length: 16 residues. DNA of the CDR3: TGCGCCAGCAGCAAGGCCGGGACAGGGAACTACAATGAGCAGTTCTTC. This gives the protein CASSKAGTGNYNEQFF.

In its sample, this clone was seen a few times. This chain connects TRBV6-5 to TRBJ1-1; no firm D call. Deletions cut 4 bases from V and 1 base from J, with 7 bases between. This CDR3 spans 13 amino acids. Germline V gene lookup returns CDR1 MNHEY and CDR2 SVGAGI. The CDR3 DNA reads TGTGCCAGCAGTTCACGGGGGAACACTGAAGCTTTCTTT. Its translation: CASSSRGNTEAFF.

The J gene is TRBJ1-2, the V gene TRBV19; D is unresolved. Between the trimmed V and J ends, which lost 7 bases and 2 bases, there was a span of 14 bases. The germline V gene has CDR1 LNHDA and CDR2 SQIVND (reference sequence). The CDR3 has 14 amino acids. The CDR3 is CASKKVDFNYGYTF. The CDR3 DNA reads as TGTGCCAGTAAAAAAGTAGATTTCAACTATGGCTACACCTTC.

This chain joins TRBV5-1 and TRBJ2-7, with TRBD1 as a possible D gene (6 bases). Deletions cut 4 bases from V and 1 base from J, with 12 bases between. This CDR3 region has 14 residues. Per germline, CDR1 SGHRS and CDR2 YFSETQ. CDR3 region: CASSAGQSSYEQYF. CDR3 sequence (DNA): TGCGCCAGCAGCGCTGGACAGAGTTCCTACGAGCAGTACTTC.

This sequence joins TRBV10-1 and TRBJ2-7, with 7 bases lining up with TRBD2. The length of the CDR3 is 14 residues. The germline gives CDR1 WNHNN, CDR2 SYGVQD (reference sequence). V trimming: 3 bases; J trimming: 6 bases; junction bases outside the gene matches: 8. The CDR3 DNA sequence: TGCGCCAGCAGTGAAAATGGGAGGGCAACCGAGCAGTACTTC. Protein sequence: CASSENGRATEQYF.

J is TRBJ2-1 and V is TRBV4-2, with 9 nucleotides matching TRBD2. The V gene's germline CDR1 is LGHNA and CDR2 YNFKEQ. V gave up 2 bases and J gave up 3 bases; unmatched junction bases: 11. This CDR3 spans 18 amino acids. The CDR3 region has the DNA TGTGCCAGCAGCCAACCCCCTAGCGGGAACCTACACTACAATGAGCAGTTCTTC. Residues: CASSQPPSGNLHYNEQFF.

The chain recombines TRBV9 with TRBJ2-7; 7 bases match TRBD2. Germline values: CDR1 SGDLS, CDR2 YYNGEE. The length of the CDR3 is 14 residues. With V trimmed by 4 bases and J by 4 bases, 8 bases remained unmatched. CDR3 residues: CASSLTSEPYEQYF. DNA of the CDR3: TGTGCCAGCAGCCTCACTAGCGAACCTTACGAGCAGTACTTC.

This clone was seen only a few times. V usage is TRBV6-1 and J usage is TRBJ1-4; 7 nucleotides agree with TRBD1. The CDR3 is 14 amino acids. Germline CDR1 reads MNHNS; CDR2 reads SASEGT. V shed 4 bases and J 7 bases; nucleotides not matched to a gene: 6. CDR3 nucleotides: TGTGCCAGCAGTGGCAGGGGGTTGAGTGAAAAACTGTTTTTT. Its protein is CASSGRGLSEKLFF.

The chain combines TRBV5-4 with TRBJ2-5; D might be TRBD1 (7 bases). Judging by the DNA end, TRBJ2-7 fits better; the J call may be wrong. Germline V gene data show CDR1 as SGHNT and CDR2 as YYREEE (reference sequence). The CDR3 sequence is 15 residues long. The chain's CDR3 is CASSPRQGGIVEQYF. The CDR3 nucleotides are TGTGCCAGCAGCCCCCGCCAGGGGGGTATCGTCGAGCAGTACTTC.